The 27 T cell receptor beta chains below come from one sample, sequenced in a study of regulatory T cells in long-lasting Graves disease (dated by TCRdb to the early 2020s). The intended sense of this specimen's time point label: newly diagnosed GD, antithyroid drugs for less than 3 months. For both TCR sequencing and RNA sequencing, RNA was extracted from PBMCs in TRIzol. To prepare the library, multiplex PCR was applied. The sequencing machine was an Illumina HiSeq 4000. TCR beta libraries were built with iRepertoire HTBI primers and Arm-PCR amplification of CDR3 regions. The public reads were reprocessed in TCRdb via fastp at Q25 and MiXCR, keeping in-frame beta chains. Identical CDR3 protein sequences are pooled into one entry, listed with their most common genes and DNA. This sample is represented by 550,000 to 650,000 distinct CDR3 sequences; about 15% of them were singletons. Around 11% of the sample belongs to the ten largest clones.

This sample was shared with a second study, whose subject was T cells in Graves' hyperthyroidism and ophthalmopathy.

This specimen consisted of peripheral blood mononuclear cells (PBMCs), obtained at new diagnosis, from a patient treated with antithyroid drugs. Every receptor here comes from a young man with Graves disease. Donor details come from another sample of the same person, matched by shared clones.

In its sample, this clonotype was seen many times. The chain has TRBV12-3 or TRBV12-4 and TRBJ1-1; D might be TRBD1 (6 bases). The ends were cut back, 7 bases at V and 3 bases at J, with 15 bases in the middle. The CDR3 is 14 amino acids. CDR3 loop: CASTPTGRDTEAFF. The CDR3 DNA sequence: TGTGCCAGCACCCCGACAGGTCGGGACACTGAAGCTTTCTTT.

The chain carries TRBV20-1 and TRBJ1-4; D is ambiguous. Trimming left V 3 bases short and J 4 bases short, with 9 bases between. Germline CDR1 is DFQATT and CDR2 is SNEGSKA (reference sequence). This CDR3 is 13 amino acids long. The CDR3 bases are TGCAGTGCTAGTCCGGGTTTTAATGAAAAACTGTTTTTT. Encoded protein: CSASPGFNEKLFF.

This clonotype occurred many times. V is TRBV5-1 and J is TRBJ2-7; 7 bases agree with TRBD1. V lost 2 bases to trimming and J lost 7 bases; unmatched junction nucleotides: 12. The CDR3 has 15 amino acids. CDR1 is SGHRS, CDR2 YFSETQ, per germline. The CDR3 here is CASSLLDRVLGEQYF. The CDR3 nucleotides are TGCGCCAGCAGCTTATTAGACAGGGTTTTGGGTGAGCAGTACTTC.

This clonotype was recorded a few times. With a much larger clone just one base away, this may be a read error. The gene calls are TRBV28 and TRBJ1-1; TRBD1 is a possible D gene (5 bases). This CDR3 spans 15 amino acids. Germline CDR1 reads MDHEN; CDR2 reads SYDVKM. The CDR3 DNA sequence: TGTACCAGCAGTTTAGTTCCGCGGGGGTACACTGAAGCTTTCTTT. Encoded protein: CTSSLVPRGYTEAFF. Combining the CDR3 with reference TRBV28 and TRBJ1-1 gives the whole variable domain DVKVTQSSRYLVKRTGEKVFLECVQDMDHENMFWYRQDPGLGLRLIYFSYDVKMKEKGDIPEGYSVSREKKERFSLILESASTNQTSMYLCTSSLVPRGYTEAFFGQGTRLTVV.

This clonotype was detected a few times. The V and J genes are TRBV5-5 and TRBJ1-4; maybe TRBD1 (6 bases). The germline CDR1 and CDR2 sequences are SGHKS and YYEKEE (reference sequence). There are 16 residues in the CDR3. Between the trimmed V and J ends, which lost 3 bases and 7 bases, there was a span of 19 bases. CDR3 coding DNA: TGTGCCAGCAGCTCGGAGACAGGCGGACAGTTTGAAAAACTGTTTTTT. Its protein product is CASSSETGGQFEKLFF.

A word on this clonotype: At one of its ends the junction is not consistent with the germline gene, which may arise from a read error. The chain recombines TRBV27 with TRBJ1-2; D ambiguous. The length of the CDR3 is 15 residues. Germline lookup yields CDR1 MNHEY and CDR2 SMNVEV (reference sequence). The CDR3 protein is CASSLSKTTGYDYTF. CDR3 nucleotide sequence: TGTGCCAGCAGTTTATCGAAAACCACGGGCTATGACTACACCTTC.

This clonotype was picked up a small number of times. V gene TRBV7-9 combines with J gene TRBJ2-6; unclear D gene. Germline loops: CDR1 SEHNR, CDR2 FQNEAQ (reference sequence). This CDR3 is built from 14 residues. Deletions cut 5 bases from V and 2 bases from J, with 7 bases between. In DNA form, the CDR3 reads TGTGCCAGCAGCCCCCACACTGGGGCCAACGTCCTGACTTTC. Protein: CASSPHTGANVLTF.

This clonotype was counted a few times. J is TRBJ2-2 and V is TRBV7-2; tentative D call: TRBD2 (5 bases). The germline CDR1 and CDR2 sequences are SGHTA and FQGNSA. V was pared by 1 base and J by 5 bases, with 14 bases between. The CDR3 runs to 16 residues. The chain's CDR3 is CASSLVPRGRTGELFF. CDR3 nucleotide sequence: TGTGCCAGCAGCTTAGTACCTAGAGGGCGAACCGGGGAGCTGTTTTTT.

V and J are TRBV9 and TRBJ1-4; D gene unclear. This CDR3 is built from 16 residues. V was cut by 4 bases and J by 0 bases, with 13 bases left in between. The V gene's germline CDR1 is SGDLS and CDR2 YYNGEE. This CDR3 reads CASSKAGGATNEKLFF. In DNA form, the CDR3 reads TGTGCCAGCAGCAAGGCAGGTGGAGCAACTAATGAAAAACTGTTTTTT. The full variable domain, with the rest looked up from reference TRBV9 and TRBJ1-4, is DSGVTQTPKHLITATGQRVTLRCSPRSGDLSVYWYQQSLDQGLQFLIQYYNGEERAKGNILERFSAQQFPDLHSELNLSSLELGDSALYFCASSKAGGATNEKLFFGSGTQLSVL.

This clonotype was counted at least ten times. V and J are TRBV28 and TRBJ2-5, with D possibly TRBD1 on 6 matching bases. This CDR3 comprises 15 residues. The germline gives CDR1 MDHEN, CDR2 SYDVKM. V lost 2 bases, J lost 2 bases, and 12 bases lay in between. In DNA, the CDR3 is TGTGCCAGCAGTTTACCAGGGGCAGGTCAAGAGACCCAGTACTTC. This encodes CASSLPGAGQETQYF.

The chain employs TRBV7-2 and TRBJ2-7; possible D gene TRBD1, 6 bases. The CDR3 loop spans 17 amino acids. The V end was cut by 1 base, the J end by 2 bases, with 18 bases between. The germline gives CDR1 SGHTA, CDR2 FQGNSA. This chain's CDR3 is CASSLGGQGLSTYEQYF. The CDR3 nucleotides are TGTGCCAGCAGCTTAGGGGGGCAGGGCCTCTCGACCTACGAGCAGTACTTC.

This clonotype was detected only a few times. The chain employs TRBV11-2 and TRBJ2-7; D is ambiguous. V lost 9 bases, J lost 5 bases, and 11 bases lay in between. The CDR3 covers 11 residues. Germline CDR1 SGHAT, CDR2 FQNNGV. The CDR3 protein is CASSTYNEQYF. Written as DNA, the CDR3 is TGTGCCAGTAGTACCTATAACGAGCAGTACTTC.

This clonotype was detected many times. The chain combines TRBV18 with TRBJ2-3; 10 bases map to TRBD2. The CDR3 covers 16 residues. Trimming removed 2 bases from V and 2 bases from J; junction bases left unmatched: 4. Germline V gene lookup returns CDR1 KGHSH and CDR2 LQKENI. The CDR3 is CASSPFTSGNTDTQYF. The CDR3 nucleotides are TGTGCCAGCTCACCATTCACTAGCGGGAACACAGATACGCAGTATTTT.

This clonotype was observed many times. The chain couples TRBV2 to TRBJ2-1; the match to TRBD2 covers 12 bases. The CDR3 covers 16 residues. With V trimmed by 6 bases and J by 5 bases, 8 bases remained unmatched. The V gene's germline CDR1 is SNHLY and CDR2 FYNNEI. CDR3 in amino acids: CASRGLTSGRNNEQFF. For the CDR3, the DNA is TGTGCCAGCAGGGGGTTAACTAGCGGGAGGAACAATGAGCAGTTCTTC.

This clonotype came up many times. The rearrangement links TRBV2 to TRBJ1-2; D gene ambiguous. CDR1 is SNHLY and CDR2 is FYNNEI in the germline V gene. The CDR3 length is 12 residues. The V end was cut by 3 bases, the J end by 2 bases, with 4 bases between. In DNA form, the CDR3 reads TGTGCCAGCAGTGACTGGAACTATGGCTACACCTTC. Encoded protein: CASSDWNYGYTF.

This clonotype was observed once. The chain links TRBV4-2 to TRBJ2-2; the match to TRBD1 covers 8 bases. There are 16 residues in the CDR3. V lost 1 base to trimming and J lost 7 bases; unmatched junction nucleotides: 8. Germline assignment: CDR1 LGHNA and CDR2 YNFKEQ. CDR3: CASSQVGQGAGGELFF. The CDR3 DNA is TGTGCCAGCAGCCAAGTTGGGCAGGGGGCCGGCGGGGAGCTGTTTTTT.

There are a few counts of this clonotype. The rearrangement links TRBV2 to TRBJ1-3; no clear D. CDR3 length: 13 amino acids. V was trimmed by 0 bases and J by 5 bases, leaving 5 bases between them. Germline values: CDR1 SNHLY, CDR2 FYNNEI. DNA of the CDR3: TGTGCCAGCAGTGAAGCGTCGAGAAACACCATATATTTT. Translating it yields CASSEASRNTIYF.

This rearrangement joins TRBV7-9 to TRBJ2-5; 8 bases fit TRBD1. The CDR3 covers 15 residues. V was pared by 1 base and J by 2 bases, with 3 bases of the junction left unmatched. CDR1 is SEHNR and CDR2 is FQNEAQ in the germline V gene (reference sequence). CDR3 in DNA: TGTGCCAGCAGCTTAGTACAGGGGGTACAAGAGACCCAGTACTTC. Its translation is CASSLVQGVQETQYF.

This clonotype was seen only a few times. The genes are TRBV19 and TRBJ1-1, with D maybe TRBD1 (6 bases). This CDR3 has 15 residues. V lost 1 base and J lost 6, with 15 bases in between. Germline CDR1 LNHDA, CDR2 SQIVND (reference sequence). CDR3 sequence: CASSIVDRSSPEAFF. CDR3 bases: TGTGCCAGTAGTATAGTGGACAGATCGAGCCCTGAAGCTTTCTTT.

The rearrangement uses TRBV5-1 and TRBJ1-2; 11 bases map to TRBD1. CDR1 and CDR2 (germline): SGHRS, YFSETQ. The CDR3 length is 16 residues. With V trimmed by 4 bases and J by 5 bases, 10 bases remained unmatched. In DNA form, the CDR3 reads TGCGCCAGCAGCCCCGGTGGGACAGGGGGTGGATATGGCTACACCTTC. This sequence encodes CASSPGGTGGGYGYTF.

The chain recombines TRBV5-1 with TRBJ2-1; D is possibly TRBD2 (5 bases). CDR1 is SGHRS, CDR2 YFSETQ, per germline. Trimming left V 1 base short and J 10 bases short, with 15 bases between. CDR3 size: 14 residues. For the CDR3, the DNA is TGCGCCAGCAGCTTGAGCGGCCGTTCTTGGGAGCAGTTCTTC. This gives the protein CASSLSGRSWEQFF.

The rearrangement links TRBV28 to TRBJ1-5; D unclear. V lost 7 bases and J lost 3, with 10 bases in between. The CDR3 runs to 13 residues. Germline values: CDR1 MDHEN, CDR2 SYDVKM. The chain's CDR3 is CASMSGFNQPQHF. The CDR3 nucleotides read TGTGCCAGCATGTCCGGGTTCAATCAGCCCCAGCATTTT.

The chain is built from TRBV24-1 and TRBJ2-1; tentatively, D is TRBD1 (5 bases). The CDR3 loop spans 15 amino acids. The ends were cut back, 4 bases at V and 6 bases at J, with 15 bases in the middle. The germline CDR1 and CDR2 sequences are KGHDR and SFDVKD. CDR3 sequence reads: CATSEPDTLGNEQFF. The CDR3 nucleotides read TGTGCCACCAGTGAACCGGACACCCTGGGCAATGAGCAGTTCTTC.

The genes are TRBV27 and TRBJ2-1; TRBD1 aligns across 9 bases. Germline V CDR1 and CDR2: MNHEY, SMNVEV (reference sequence). V was clipped by 6 bases and J by 6 bases; unmatched bases: 6. There are 14 residues in the CDR3. The CDR3, as DNA: TGTGCCAGCAGCCAGGGACAGGGTAGCAATGAGCAGTTCTTC. This translates into CASSQGQGSNEQFF.

This clonotype was seen ten or more times. The genes are TRBV27 and TRBJ2-3, with D possibly being TRBD1 (5 bases). V gave up 2 bases and J gave up 2 bases, with 8 bases separating them. This CDR3 has 14 residues. Looked up from germline, CDR1 is MNHEY and CDR2 is SMNVEV (reference sequence). The CDR3 reads CASSLRQSTDTQYF. Here the CDR3 DNA reads TGTGCCAGCAGTTTACGACAGTCCACAGATACGCAGTATTTT.

A word on this clonotype: Possible read error: a much larger clone is one base away. The V call is TRBV20-1, the J call TRBJ2-3; 9 nucleotides match TRBD1. The J call may be faulty, since TRBJ1-5 better matches the DNA end. CDR3 length: 14 residues. Looked up from germline, CDR1 is DFQATT and CDR2 is SNEGSKA (reference sequence). The CDR3 DNA follows: TGCAGTGCCTGGACAGGGGCCGGCACAGATACGCAGCATTTT. Its protein is CSAWTGAGTDTQHF.

This clonotype was found many times. This sequence joins TRBV2 and TRBJ2-1; 12 bases agree with TRBD2. The CDR3 spans 15 residues. Looked up from germline, CDR1 is SNHLY and CDR2 is FYNNEI. The J segment lost 8 bases and the V segment lost 3 bases, leaving 5 bases of the junction unmatched. The CDR3 region is CASSDRTSGIDEQFF. The CDR3 DNA reads TGTGCCAGCAGTGATAGGACTAGCGGGATCGATGAGCAGTTCTTC.